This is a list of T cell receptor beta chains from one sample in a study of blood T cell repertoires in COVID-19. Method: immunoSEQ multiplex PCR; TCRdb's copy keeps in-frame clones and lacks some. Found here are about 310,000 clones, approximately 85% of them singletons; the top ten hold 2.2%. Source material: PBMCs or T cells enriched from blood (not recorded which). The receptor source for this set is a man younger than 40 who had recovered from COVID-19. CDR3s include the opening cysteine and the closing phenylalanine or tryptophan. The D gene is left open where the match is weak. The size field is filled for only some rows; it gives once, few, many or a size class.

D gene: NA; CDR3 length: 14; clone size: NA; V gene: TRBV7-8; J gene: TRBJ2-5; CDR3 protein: CASSLRRVRETQYF; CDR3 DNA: TGTGCCAGCAGCTTACGTCGGGTTCGGGAGACCCAGTACTTC
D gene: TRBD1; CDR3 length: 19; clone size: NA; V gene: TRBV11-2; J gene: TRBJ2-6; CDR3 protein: CASSASPGQGLRGANVLTF; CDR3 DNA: TGTGCCAGCAGCGCTTCTCCGGGACAGGGACTAAGAGGGGCCAACGTCCTGACTTTC
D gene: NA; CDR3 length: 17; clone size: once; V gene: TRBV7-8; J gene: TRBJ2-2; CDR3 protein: CASSPPRWVIGTGELFF; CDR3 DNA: TGTGCCAGCAGCCCCCCTAGGTGGGTTATCGGCACCGGGGAGCTGTTTTTT
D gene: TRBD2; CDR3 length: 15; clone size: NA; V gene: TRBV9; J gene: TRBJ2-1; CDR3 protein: CASSERTSGENEQFF; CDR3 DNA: TGTGCCAGCAGCGAACGGACTAGCGGAGAGAATGAGCAGTTCTTC
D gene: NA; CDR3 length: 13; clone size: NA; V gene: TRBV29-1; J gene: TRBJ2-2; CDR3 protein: CSVETADTGELFF; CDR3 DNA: TGCAGCGTTGAAACGGCGGACACCGGGGAGCTGTTTTTT
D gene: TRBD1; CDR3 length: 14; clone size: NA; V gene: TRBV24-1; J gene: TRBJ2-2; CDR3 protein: CATSGQGATGELFF; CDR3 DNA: TGTGCCACCAGTGGGCAGGGGGCGACCGGGGAGCTGTTTTTT
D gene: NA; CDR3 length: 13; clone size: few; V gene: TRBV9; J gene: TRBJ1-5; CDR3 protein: CASSVGSNQPQHF; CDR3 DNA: TGTGCCAGCAGCGTGGGCAGCAATCAGCCCCAGCATTTT
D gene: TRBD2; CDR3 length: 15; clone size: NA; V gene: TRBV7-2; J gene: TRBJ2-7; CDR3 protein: CASSFLAGGGYEQYF; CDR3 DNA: TGTGCCAGCAGCTTCCTAGCGGGGGGTGGTTACGAGCAGTACTTC
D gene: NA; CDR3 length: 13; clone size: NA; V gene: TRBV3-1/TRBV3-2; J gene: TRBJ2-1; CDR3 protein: CASSLTSINEQFF; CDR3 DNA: TGTGCCAGCAGCCTGACTAGTATCAATGAGCAGTTCTTC
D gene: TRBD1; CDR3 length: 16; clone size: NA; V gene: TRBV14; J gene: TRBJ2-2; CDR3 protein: CASSLYTGGDDGELFF; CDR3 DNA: TGTGCCAGCAGCCTATATACAGGGGGCGATGACGGGGAGCTGTTTTTT
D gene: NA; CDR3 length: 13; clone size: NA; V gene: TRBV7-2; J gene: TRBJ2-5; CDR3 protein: CASSNANRETQYF; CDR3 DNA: TGTGCCAGCAGCAACGCGAACAGGGAGACCCAGTACTTC
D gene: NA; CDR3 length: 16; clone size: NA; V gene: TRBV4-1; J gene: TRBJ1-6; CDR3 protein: CASSQAGRGAYSPLHF; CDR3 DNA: TGCGCCAGCAGCCAAGCCGGGAGGGGGGCCTATTCACCCCTCCACTTT
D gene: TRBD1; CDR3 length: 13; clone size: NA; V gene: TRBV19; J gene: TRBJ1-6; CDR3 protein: CASSTGEYSPLHF; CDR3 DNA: TGTGCCAGTAGCACAGGGGAGTATTCACCCCTCCACTTT
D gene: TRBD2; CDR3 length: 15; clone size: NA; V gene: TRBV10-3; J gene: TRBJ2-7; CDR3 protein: CAISEDRGGPYEQYF; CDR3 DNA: TGTGCCATCAGTGAGGACCGGGGGGGCCCCTACGAGCAGTACTTC
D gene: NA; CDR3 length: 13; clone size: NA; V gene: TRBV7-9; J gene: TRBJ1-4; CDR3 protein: CATGGARNEKLFF; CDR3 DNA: TGTGCCACGGGTGGGGCCCGAAATGAAAAACTGTTTTTT
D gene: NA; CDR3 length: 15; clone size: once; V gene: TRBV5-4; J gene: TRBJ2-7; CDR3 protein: CASSPNWGRTYEQYF; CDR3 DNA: TGTGCCAGCAGCCCGAATTGGGGCAGAACCTACGAGCAGTACTTC
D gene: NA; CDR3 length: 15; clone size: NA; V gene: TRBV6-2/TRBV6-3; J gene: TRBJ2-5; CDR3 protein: CASSGHQALLETQYF; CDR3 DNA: TGTGCCAGCAGCGGACACCAAGCTTTATTAGAGACCCAGTACTTC
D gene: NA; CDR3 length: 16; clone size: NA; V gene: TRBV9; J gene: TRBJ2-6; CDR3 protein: CASSWSVGQGANVLTF; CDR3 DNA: TGTGCCAGCAGCTGGAGTGTGGGGCAAGGGGCCAACGTCCTGACTTTC
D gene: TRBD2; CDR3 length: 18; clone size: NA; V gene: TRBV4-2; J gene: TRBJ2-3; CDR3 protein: CASSQGGLAGGVRDTQYF; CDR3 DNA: TGTGCCAGCAGCCAAGGTGGTCTAGCGGGGGGGGTGCGGGATACGCAGTATTTT
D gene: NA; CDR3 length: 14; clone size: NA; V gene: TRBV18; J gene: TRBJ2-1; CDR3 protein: CASSPLDITVEQFF; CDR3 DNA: TGTGCCAGCTCACCCTTGGACATCACGGTTGAGCAGTTCTTC
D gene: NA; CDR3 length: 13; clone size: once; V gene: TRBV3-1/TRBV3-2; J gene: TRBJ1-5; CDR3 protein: CASSQERGQPQHF; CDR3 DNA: TGTGCCAGCAGCCAAGAAAGGGGGCAGCCCCAGCATTTT
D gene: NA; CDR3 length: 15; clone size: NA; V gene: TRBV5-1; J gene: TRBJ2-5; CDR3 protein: CASSVTGQLEETQYF; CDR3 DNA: TGCGCCAGCAGCGTAACCGGACAGTTAGAAGAGACCCAGTACTTC
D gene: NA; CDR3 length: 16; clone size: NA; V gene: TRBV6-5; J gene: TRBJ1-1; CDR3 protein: CASSYPTGGPNTEAFF; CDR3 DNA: TGTGCCAGCAGTTACCCGACGGGGGGTCCCAACACTGAAGCTTTCTTT
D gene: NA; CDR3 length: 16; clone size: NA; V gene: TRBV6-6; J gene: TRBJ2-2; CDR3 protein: CASSKRDSSNTGELFF; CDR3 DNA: TGTGCCAGCAGTAAGAGAGACAGCTCTAACACCGGGGAGCTGTTTTTT
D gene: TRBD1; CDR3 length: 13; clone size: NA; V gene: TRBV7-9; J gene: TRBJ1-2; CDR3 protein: CASSSTGNYGYTF; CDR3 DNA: TGTGCCAGCAGCTCGACAGGGAACTATGGCTACACCTTC
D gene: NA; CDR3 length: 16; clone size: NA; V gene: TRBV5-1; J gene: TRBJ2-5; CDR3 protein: CASSRGEKYYQETQYF; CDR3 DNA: TGCGCCAGCAGCCGTGGTGAGAAATACTACCAAGAGACCCAGTACTTC
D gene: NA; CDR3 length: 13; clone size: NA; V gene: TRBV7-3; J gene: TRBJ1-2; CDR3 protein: CASSRGTNYGYTF; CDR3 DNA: TGTGCCAGCAGCCGCGGGACTAACTATGGCTACACCTTC
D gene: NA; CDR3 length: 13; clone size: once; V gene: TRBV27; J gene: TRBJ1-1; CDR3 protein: CASSFYLNTEAFF; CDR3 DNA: TGTGCCAGCAGTTTCTATTTGAACACTGAAGCTTTCTTT
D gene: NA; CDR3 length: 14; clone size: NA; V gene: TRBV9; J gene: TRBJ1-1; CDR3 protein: CASSVDGRNTEAFF; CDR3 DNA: TGTGCCAGCAGCGTAGATGGCAGGAACACTGAAGCTTTCTTT
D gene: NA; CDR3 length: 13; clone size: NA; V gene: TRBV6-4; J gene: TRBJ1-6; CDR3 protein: CASSDQPESPLHF; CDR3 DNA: TGTGCCAGCAGTGATCAACCCGAGTCACCCCTCCACTTT
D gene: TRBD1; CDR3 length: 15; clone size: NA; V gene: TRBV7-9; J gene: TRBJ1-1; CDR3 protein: CASSTRTGMNTEAFF; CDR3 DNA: TGTGCCAGCAGCACCCGGACAGGTATGAACACTGAAGCTTTCTTT
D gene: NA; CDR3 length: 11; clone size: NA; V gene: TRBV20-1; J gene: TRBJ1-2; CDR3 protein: CSARGANGYTF; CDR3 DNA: TGCAGTGCTCGGGGGGCTAATGGCTACACCTTC
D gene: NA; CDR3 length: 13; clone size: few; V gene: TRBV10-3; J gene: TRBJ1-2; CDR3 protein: CAINSGTNYGYTF; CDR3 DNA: TGTGCCATCAACTCCGGGACAAACTATGGCTACACCTTC
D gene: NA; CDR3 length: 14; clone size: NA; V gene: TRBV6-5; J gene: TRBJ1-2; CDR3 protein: CASRIQGRTTGYTF; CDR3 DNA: TGTGCCAGCAGGATACAGGGTCGTACTACTGGCTACACCTTC
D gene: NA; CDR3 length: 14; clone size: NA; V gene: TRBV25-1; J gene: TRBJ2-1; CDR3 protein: CASSERWGQNEQFF; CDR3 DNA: TGTGCCAGCAGTGAACGTTGGGGGCAGAATGAGCAGTTCTTC